A selection of T cell receptor beta chains follows, all from one sample in a study of a mutant IDH1 vaccine in newly diagnosed glioma. The protocol was immunoSEQ multiplex PCR, while the TCRdb copy is restricted to in-frame clones and leaves out a portion. Found here are some 49,000 clones, 76% of them singletons; the top ten hold around 4.7%. The antigens these receptors bind are not known. The sample in question was PBMCs, obtained from a glioma patient whose treatment included an IDH1 peptide vaccine. Source of these receptors: a woman between 35 and 50 years old with glioma. Some clones in this sample may be carry-over from other donors' samples. Each CDR3 is given with its conserved first and last residue. Fields, in order: CDR3 protein, CDR3 DNA, V gene, D gene, J gene, clone size. A D gene is named only where the DNA matches it firmly. The size field is filled for only some rows; it gives once, few, many or a size class.

CDR3: CASSNTQATQYF
DNA: TGTGCCAGTAGCAACACTCAAGCGACCCAGTACTTC
V: TRBV19
D: -
J: TRBJ2-5
size: -

CDR3: CASKGTSGGGTGELFF
DNA: TGTGCCAGTAAAGGGACTAGCGGGGGGGGCACCGGGGAGCTGTTTTTT
V: TRBV4-2
D: TRBD2
J: TRBJ2-2
size: -

CDR3: CASRGSGGNTEAFF
DNA: TGTGCCAGTAGGGGATCAGGGGGCAACACTGAAGCTTTCTTT
V: TRBV19
D: TRBD1
J: TRBJ1-1
size: few

CDR3: CASSLDSLQGRGGEAFF
DNA: TGCGCCAGCAGCTTGGACTCCCTACAGGGGCGGGGTGGTGAAGCTTTCTTT
V: TRBV5-1
D: TRBD1
J: TRBJ1-1
size: -

CDR3: CASSGRTTYEQYF
DNA: TGTGCCAGCAGTGGGAGGACCACCTACGAGCAGTACTTC
V: TRBV2
D: -
J: TRBJ2-7
size: -

CDR3: CASSPPRTRLGAEAFF
DNA: TGTGCCAGCAGCCCCCCACGGACACGGCTAGGAGCTGAAGCTTTCTTT
V: TRBV5-6
D: -
J: TRBJ1-1
size: -

CDR3: CASSLTGAGNTIYF
DNA: TGTGCCAGCAGCTTGACTGGGGCTGGAAACACCATATATTTT
V: TRBV9
D: -
J: TRBJ1-3
size: -

CDR3: CASSVGGAWTEAFF
DNA: TGTGCCAGCAGCGTAGGGGGGGCTTGGACTGAAGCTTTCTTT
V: TRBV9
D: -
J: TRBJ1-1
size: -

CDR3: CASSQGFGGRTEAFF
DNA: TGCGCCAGCAGCCAAGGTTTTGGAGGGAGGACTGAAGCTTTCTTT
V: TRBV4-1
D: -
J: TRBJ1-1
size: -

CDR3: CASSLSRPGGHGYTF
DNA: TGTGCCAGCAGCTTAAGTAGGCCAGGGGGCCATGGCTACACCTTC
V: TRBV7-9
D: TRBD1
J: TRBJ1-2
size: -

CDR3: CASSQDRGNTEAFF
DNA: TGCGCCAGCAGCCAAGACAGGGGGAACACTGAAGCTTTCTTT
V: TRBV5-1
D: TRBD1
J: TRBJ1-1
size: -

CDR3: CASTLWGSDTEAFF
DNA: TGTGCCAGTACCCTGTGGGGGTCGGACACTGAAGCTTTCTTT
V: TRBV19
D: -
J: TRBJ1-1
size: -

CDR3: CASSEGWVGADTQYF
DNA: TGTGCCAGCAGTGAGGGGTGGGTGGGAGCAGATACGCAGTATTTT
V: TRBV6-1
D: -
J: TRBJ2-3
size: -

CDR3: CASSVATGQGQAAFF
DNA: TGTGCCAGCAGCGTAGCTACTGGACAGGGGCAAGCTGCTTTCTTT
V: TRBV9
D: TRBD1
J: TRBJ1-1
size: -

CDR3: CASSFLAGASSYEQYF
DNA: TGCGCCAGCAGCTTCCTAGCGGGCGCTAGCTCCTACGAGCAGTACTTC
V: TRBV5-1
D: TRBD2
J: TRBJ2-7
size: -

CDR3: CASSIGGFQPQHF
DNA: TGTGCCAGTAGTATTGGGGGGTTTCAGCCCCAGCATTTT
V: TRBV19
D: -
J: TRBJ1-5
size: -

CDR3: CASTSSREAFF
DNA: TGTGCCAGCACTTCGAGTCGGGAAGCTTTCTTT
V: TRBV6-5
D: -
J: TRBJ1-1
size: -

CDR3: CASSSRQALYGYTF
DNA: TGTGCCAGCAGCTCTAGACAGGCTCTCTATGGCTACACCTTC
V: TRBV7-2
D: -
J: TRBJ1-2
size: -

CDR3: CASRLGWAGEQYF
DNA: TGTGCCAGCCGCCTAGGATGGGCGGGCGAGCAGTACTTC
V: TRBV6-5
D: -
J: TRBJ2-7
size: -

CDR3: CASSELAGVVGEQFF
DNA: TGTGCCAGCAGTGAGCTAGCGGGGGTAGTAGGTGAGCAGTTCTTC
V: TRBV2
D: TRBD2
J: TRBJ2-1
size: -

CDR3: CASSAHIHFSGGRLYEQYF
DNA: TGCGCCAGCAGCGCCCATATCCATTTCTCGGGGGGGAGGCTCTACGAGCAGTACTTC
V: TRBV5-1
D: TRBD2
J: TRBJ2-7
size: -

CDR3: CASSPPPSGGNYNEQFF
DNA: TGTGCCAGCTCACCACCCCCTAGCGGGGGGAACTACAATGAGCAGTTCTTC
V: TRBV18
D: TRBD2
J: TRBJ2-1
size: -

CDR3: CASSRTGVYEQYF
DNA: TGTGCCAGCAGTCGGACAGGGGTGTACGAGCAGTACTTC
V: TRBV28
D: TRBD1
J: TRBJ2-7
size: -

CDR3: CASSAYRVRITEAFF
DNA: TGTGCCAGCAGCGCATACAGGGTGAGAATAACTGAAGCTTTCTTT
V: TRBV7-6
D: -
J: TRBJ1-1
size: -

CDR3: CASSQGGVQPQHF
DNA: TGCGCCAGCAGCCAGGGGGGGGTTCAGCCCCAGCATTTT
V: TRBV4-1
D: -
J: TRBJ1-5
size: once

CDR3: CASSVDRRGVYGYTF
DNA: TGTGCCAGTAGTGTTGACAGGAGGGGGGTCTATGGCTACACCTTC
V: TRBV19
D: -
J: TRBJ1-2
size: -

CDR3: CASSLIPTGGDYEQYF
DNA: TGTGCCAGCAGTTTAATCCCGACAGGGGGTGACTACGAGCAGTACTTC
V: TRBV27
D: TRBD1
J: TRBJ2-7
size: -

CDR3: CASHIGAGVNTEAFF
DNA: TGTGCCAGTCACATAGGGGCAGGGGTGAACACTGAAGCTTTCTTT
V: TRBV19
D: -
J: TRBJ1-1
size: -

CDR3: CASSLLETQYF
DNA: TGTGCCAGCAGCTTACTCGAGACCCAGTACTTC
V: TRBV13
D: -
J: TRBJ2-5
size: -